This T cell receptor beta chain was identified during a study of CD8+ T cells in alopecia areata. Study-wide results and limits: Baseline CD8+ expansion's link to response remains uncertain, as there was one nonresponder.

V dropped 2 bases and J dropped 6 bases, with 11 bases sitting between them. Looked up from germline, CDR1 is SEHNR and CDR2 is FQNEAQ (reference sequence). The CDR3 runs to 13 residues. This clone occurred a few times. No antigen is known for it. Regarding treatment: oral pan-JAK inhibitor, 5-10 mg twice daily. Extraction and reverse transcription of RNA yielded cDNA as the sequencing template. The data were produced by immunoSEQ multiplex PCR, yet TCRdb's version contains in-frame clones alone and is incomplete. This sample has approximately 200,000 clones, with approximately 45% found just once. This TCR was recovered from a human donor with alopecia areata. This chain connects TRBV7-9 to TRBJ2-7; D is ambiguous. Sequencing used CD4+ T cells sorted from blood, obtained around week 36, from a patient treated with tofacitinib. The CDR3 here is CASSLTARGEQYF. The CDR3 region has the DNA TGTGCCAGCAGCTTAACAGCTCGAGGCGAGCAGTACTTC.